These 12 T cell receptor beta chains share one sample of origin, sequenced in a study of read filtering for tumor transcriptome and immune sequencing. This library used 300 to 450 ng RNA and molecular barcoded adaptors spanning alpha/delta and beta/gamma chains. TCRdb redid the calling of the reads with MiXCR, one entry per CDR3 protein. The sample holds approximately 38,000 distinct CDR3 sequences; around 15% are singletons and the top ten take about 30%. Sequencing input: a population of CD138-negative cells sorted from bone marrow. These receptors all come from a donor aged 40 or over with multiple myeloma.

In its sample, this clonotype was seen a few times. A much more abundant neighbour one base away suggests this may be a read error. The chain couples TRBV20-1 to TRBJ2-6; 7 bases are a match to TRBD1. Germline CDR1 is DFQATT and CDR2 is SNEGSKA (reference sequence). CDR3 size: 14 residues. Losses at the gene ends were 5 bases for V and 0 bases for J; bases not matched to a gene: 1. The CDR3 is CSAWDSSGANVLTF. As DNA, the CDR3 is TGCAGTGCTTGGGACAGCTCTGGGGCCAACGTCCTGACTTTC.

Many counts were recorded for this clonotype. The chain combines TRBV15 with TRBJ2-6; TRBD1 is a possible D gene (6 bases). The CDR3 consists of 17 residues. Trimming left V 0 bases short and J 8 bases short, with 17 bases between. Germline V lookup: CDR1 LNHNV, CDR2 YYDKDF (reference sequence). The CDR3 is CATSRDRPGVQTNVLTF. Here the CDR3 DNA reads TGTGCCACCAGCAGAGACCGACCAGGGGTTCAAACCAACGTCCTGACTTTC. The variable domain in full, with the rest retrieved from reference TRBV15 and TRBJ2-6, is DAMVIQNPRYQVTQFGKPVTLSCSQTLNHNVMYWYQQKSSQAPKLLFHYYDKDFNNEADTPDNFQSRRPNTSFCFLDIRSPGLGDTAMYLCATSRDRPGVQTNVLTFGAGSRLTVL.

This clonotype showed up many times. The chain has TRBV29-1 and TRBJ2-3; D perhaps matches TRBD1 (6 bases). Germline-derived CDR1 and CDR2 are SQVTM and ANQGSEA. This CDR3 has 15 amino acids. V was pared by 5 bases and J by 4 bases, with 19 bases between. The CDR3 DNA sequence: TGCAGCGTTTGGAAGGGCCCAGGGGTGTCAGATACGCAGTATTTT. Amino acids: CSVWKGPGVSDTQYF.

This clonotype was found many times. This chain uses TRBV28 with TRBJ1-1; 8 bases map to TRBD1. The V gene's germline CDR1 is MDHEN and CDR2 SYDVKM. V was clipped by 7 bases and J by 5 bases; unmatched bases: 6. CDR3 size: 13 residues. CDR3: CASNLRQGTEAFF. The DNA of the CDR3 is TGTGCCAGCAACCTAAGACAGGGGACTGAAGCTTTCTTT.

The chain combines TRBV10-3 with TRBJ2-5, with 11 nucleotides matching TRBD1. Germline V CDR1 and CDR2: ENHRY, SYGVKD. Unmatched junction bases numbered 2, after V lost 5 bases and J lost 3 bases. The CDR3 runs 14 residues. The CDR3 region has the DNA TGTGCCATCAGTAAGGGACAGGGGGAAGAGACCCAGTACTTC. Protein: CAISKGQGEETQYF.

This clonotype showed up many times. The chain couples TRBV18 to TRBJ1-2; TRBD1 agrees at 7 bases. Germline trimming cut 6 bases from V and 6 bases from J; bases unmatched to any gene: 7. CDR1 is KGHSH, CDR2 LQKENI, per germline. The CDR3 is 13 amino acids. The CDR3 sequence: CASSLRGAHGYTF. As DNA, the CDR3 is TGTGCCAGCTCGCTCAGGGGGGCCCATGGCTACACCTTC.

This clonotype has a count of ten or more. This chain uses TRBV27 with TRBJ2-1; D is uncertain. The CDR3 spans 14 residues. Trimming removed 2 bases from V and 6 bases from J, with 11 bases in between. The germline CDR1 and CDR2 sequences are MNHEY and SMNVEV (reference sequence). The CDR3: CASSLRPGANEQFF. The DNA of the CDR3 is TGTGCCAGCAGTTTACGGCCCGGTGCCAATGAGCAGTTCTTC.

To note about this clonotype: A much larger clone differs from this one at a single base, so this may be a read error. Here the CDR3 reads CASSTDCYQETQYF. The CDR3 region has the DNA TGTGCCAGCAGCACTGACTGCTACCAAGAGACCCAGTACTTC. The genes are TRBV7-9 and TRBJ2-5; no clear D gene. The length of the CDR3 is 14 residues. V gave up 5 bases and J gave up 0 bases, with 10 bases separating them. Germline V gene sequence: CDR1 SEHNR, CDR2 FQNEAQ (reference sequence).

In its sample, this clonotype was seen many times. The chain carries TRBV6-2 or TRBV6-3 and TRBJ2-3; a possible D gene is TRBD1 (6 bases). There are 17 residues in the CDR3. Germline CDR1 MNHEY, CDR2 SVGEGT. The ends were cut back, 8 bases at V and 5 bases at J, with 26 bases in the middle. The CDR3 loop is CASRRTIRGPAEDTQYF. Here the CDR3 DNA reads TGTGCCAGCCGACGGACGATCAGGGGCCCGGCGGAAGATACGCAGTATTTT.

This clonotype was picked up many times. The CDR3 DNA reads as TGCAGCGGAGGGCGGGCGGAAGATACGCAGTATTTT. Its translation is CSGGRAEDTQYF. The V call is TRBV29-1, the J call TRBJ2-3; D possibly corresponds to TRBD2 (5 bases). CDR3 size: 12 residues. Per the germline V gene, CDR1 is SQVTM and CDR2 is ANQGSEA. The germline V and J ends were trimmed by 7 bases and 5 bases, with 13 bases remaining between them.

The sample holds many counts of this clonotype. V usage is TRBV5-4 and J usage is TRBJ2-7, with 9 bases identical to TRBD1. CDR1 and CDR2 from the germline V gene are SGHNT and YYREEE (reference sequence). Germline trimming cut 7 bases from V and 6 bases from J; bases unmatched to any gene: 5. This CDR3 comprises 12 residues. The CDR3 loop is CASGTGRGEQYF. As DNA, the CDR3 is TGTGCCAGCGGGACAGGGAGAGGCGAGCAGTACTTC.

This clonotype occurred a few times. This may arise from a read error, as a much more abundant clone is one base away. CDR3 loop: CASSLYGAGTDTLYF. The CDR3 coding sequence is TGCGCCAGCAGCTTGTATGGCGCCGGCACAGATACGCTGTATTTT. The chain links TRBV5-1 to TRBJ2-3, with D unresolved. CDR1 is SGHRS and CDR2 is YFSETQ in the germline V gene. The CDR3 totals 15 residues.